Listed below are T cell receptor beta chains from one sample, sequenced in a study of blood T cell repertoires in COVID-19. Clones were sequenced by immunoSEQ multiplex PCR, and TCRdb holds only the in-frame ones, with some missing. Of 99,000 or so clones in the sample, roughly nine tenths are singletons; the top ten hold 5.1%. The sequenced sample consisted of peripheral blood. The receptors here all came from a human donor in a cohort sampled during active COVID-19. Each CDR3 is given with its conserved first and last residue. A D gene is named only where the DNA matches it firmly. Only some rows state a clone size, as once, few, many or a class for expanded clones.

j_call clone_size d_call v_call cdr3_aa cdr3_nt
TRBJ2-3 NA NA TRBV6-5 CASNVGVADTQYF TGTGCCAGCAACGTTGGAGTCGCAGATACGCAGTATTTT
TRBJ1-1 few NA TRBV4-1 CASSQPYYYDRHQLGAFF TGCGCCAGCAGCCAACCTTACTATTACGACAGGCACCAACTGGGGGCTTTCTTT
TRBJ1-1 NA NA TRBV9 CASSSGEMNTEAFF TGTGCCAGCAGCTCCGGGGAAATGAACACTGAAGCTTTCTTT
TRBJ2-5 NA TRBD1 TRBV7-9 CASSAAGQGVETQYF TGTGCCAGCAGCGCTGCCGGACAGGGGGTAGAGACCCAGTACTTC
TRBJ2-7 NA TRBD1 TRBV11-3 CASSSTGVGFYEQYF TGTGCCAGCAGCTCGACAGGGGTGGGTTTCTACGAGCAGTACTTC
TRBJ2-1 NA TRBD2 TRBV6-6 CASASGVGNEQFF TGTGCCAGCGCTAGCGGGGTTGGCAATGAGCAGTTCTTC
TRBJ2-7 NA NA TRBV7-2 CASSFGSGNEQYF TGTGCCAGCAGCTTCGGTTCAGGGAACGAGCAGTACTTC
TRBJ1-4 NA NA TRBV27 CASSFRVTNENLFF TGTGCCAGCAGTTTCCGAGTAACTAATGAAAATCTTTTTTTT
TRBJ2-7 few NA TRBV5-4 CASSLGLVGEQYF TGTGCCAGCAGCTTAGGCCTAGTGGGCGAGCAGTACTTC
TRBJ1-5 NA TRBD1 TRBV2 CASGWTGIDQPQHF TGTGCCAGCGGGTGGACAGGGATTGATCAGCCCCAGCATTTT
TRBJ1-4 NA TRBD1 TRBV18 CASSPPNRGGEKLFF TGTGCCAGCTCACCACCAAACAGGGGTGGGGAAAAACTGTTTTTT
TRBJ1-5 NA NA TRBV3-1/TRBV3-2 CASSQYPDQPQHF TGTGCCAGCAGCCAATATCCCGATCAGCCCCAGCATTTT
TRBJ2-2 once TRBD2 TRBV5-1 CASSPGGIYAGELFF TGCGCCAGCAGTCCGGGAGGTATCTACGCCGGGGAGCTGTTTTTT
TRBJ2-7 NA TRBD2 TRBV7-2 CASSPPGTSIGGEQYF TGTGCCAGCAGCCCTCCCGGGACTTCAATCGGGGGGGAGCAGTACTTC